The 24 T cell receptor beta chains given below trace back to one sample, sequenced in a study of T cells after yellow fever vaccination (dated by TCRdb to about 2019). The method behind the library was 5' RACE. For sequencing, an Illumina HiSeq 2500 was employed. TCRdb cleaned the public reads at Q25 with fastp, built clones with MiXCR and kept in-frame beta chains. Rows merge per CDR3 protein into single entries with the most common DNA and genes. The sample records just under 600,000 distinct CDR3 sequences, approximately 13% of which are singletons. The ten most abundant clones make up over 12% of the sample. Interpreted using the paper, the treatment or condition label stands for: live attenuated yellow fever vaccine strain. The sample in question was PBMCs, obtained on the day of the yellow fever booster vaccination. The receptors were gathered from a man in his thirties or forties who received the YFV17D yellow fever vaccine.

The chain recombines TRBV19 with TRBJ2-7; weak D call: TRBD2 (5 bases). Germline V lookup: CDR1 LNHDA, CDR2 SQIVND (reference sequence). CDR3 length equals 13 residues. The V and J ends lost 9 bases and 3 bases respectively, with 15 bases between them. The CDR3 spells CASSSEGDYEQYF. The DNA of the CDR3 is TGTGCCAGCTCGTCAGAGGGAGACTACGAGCAGTACTTC.

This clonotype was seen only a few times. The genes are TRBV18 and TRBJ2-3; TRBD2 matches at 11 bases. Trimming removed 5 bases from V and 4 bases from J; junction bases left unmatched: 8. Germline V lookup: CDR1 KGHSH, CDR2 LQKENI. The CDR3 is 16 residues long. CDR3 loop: CASSVTSGMGSDTQYF. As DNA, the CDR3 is TGTGCCAGCTCAGTGACTAGCGGGATGGGGTCAGATACGCAGTATTTT.

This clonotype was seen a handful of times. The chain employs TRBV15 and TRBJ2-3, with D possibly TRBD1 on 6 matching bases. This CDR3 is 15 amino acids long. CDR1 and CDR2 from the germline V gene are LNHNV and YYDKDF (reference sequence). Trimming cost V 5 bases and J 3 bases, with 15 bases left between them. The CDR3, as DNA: TGTGCCACCAGCGTCTGGGGGCGGAGAACAGATACGCAGTATTTT. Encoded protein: CATSVWGRRTDTQYF.

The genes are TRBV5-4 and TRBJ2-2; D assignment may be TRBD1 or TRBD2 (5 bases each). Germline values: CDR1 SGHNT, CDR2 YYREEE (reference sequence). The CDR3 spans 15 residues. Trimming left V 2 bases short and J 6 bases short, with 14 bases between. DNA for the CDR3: TGTGCCAGCAGCTTTAGGGGTGGGGGTCCCGGGGAGCTGTTTTTT. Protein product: CASSFRGGGPGELFF.

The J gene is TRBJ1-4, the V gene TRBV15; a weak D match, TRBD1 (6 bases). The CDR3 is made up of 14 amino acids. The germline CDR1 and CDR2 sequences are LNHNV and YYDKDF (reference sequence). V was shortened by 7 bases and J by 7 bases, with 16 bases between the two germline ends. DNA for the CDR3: TGTGCCACCATCGGAACAGGGATCGGTGAAAAACTGTTTTTT. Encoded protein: CATIGTGIGEKLFF.

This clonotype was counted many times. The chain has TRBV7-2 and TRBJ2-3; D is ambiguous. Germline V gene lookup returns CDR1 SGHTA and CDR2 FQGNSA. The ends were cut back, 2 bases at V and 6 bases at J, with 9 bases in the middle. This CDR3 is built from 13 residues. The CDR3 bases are TGTGCCAGCAGCTTAACGCAGGTCGATACGCAGTATTTT. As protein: CASSLTQVDTQYF.

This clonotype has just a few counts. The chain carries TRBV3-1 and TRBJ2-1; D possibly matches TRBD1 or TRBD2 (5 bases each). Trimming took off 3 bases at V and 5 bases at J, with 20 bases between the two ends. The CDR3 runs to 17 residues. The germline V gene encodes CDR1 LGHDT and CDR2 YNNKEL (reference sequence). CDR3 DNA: TGTGCCAGCAGCCAGACCGCACTCAACGGGGCACACAATGAGCAGTTCTTC. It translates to CASSQTALNGAHNEQFF.

CDR3 sequence reads: CASRKTGDYGYTF. The CDR3 region has the DNA TGTGCCAGCCGTAAGACAGGGGACTATGGCTACACCTTC. The gene calls are TRBV27 and TRBJ1-2, with 8 bases identical to TRBD1. The germline gives CDR1 MNHEY, CDR2 SMNVEV (reference sequence). With V trimmed by 8 bases and J by 3 bases, 5 bases remained unmatched. The CDR3 sequence is 13 residues long.

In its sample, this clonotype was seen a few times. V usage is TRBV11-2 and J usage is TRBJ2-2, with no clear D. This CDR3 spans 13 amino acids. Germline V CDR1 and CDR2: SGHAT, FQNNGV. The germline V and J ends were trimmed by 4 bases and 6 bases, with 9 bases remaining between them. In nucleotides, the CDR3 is TGTGCCAGCAGCTGGTGGGCGCCCGGGGAGCTGTTTTTT. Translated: CASSWWAPGELFF.

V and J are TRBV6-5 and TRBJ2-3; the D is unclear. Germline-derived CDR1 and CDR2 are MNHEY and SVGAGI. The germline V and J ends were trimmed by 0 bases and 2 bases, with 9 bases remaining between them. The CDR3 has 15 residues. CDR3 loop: CASSYSWSTTDTQYF. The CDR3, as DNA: TGTGCCAGCAGTTACTCGTGGTCCACCACAGATACGCAGTATTTT.

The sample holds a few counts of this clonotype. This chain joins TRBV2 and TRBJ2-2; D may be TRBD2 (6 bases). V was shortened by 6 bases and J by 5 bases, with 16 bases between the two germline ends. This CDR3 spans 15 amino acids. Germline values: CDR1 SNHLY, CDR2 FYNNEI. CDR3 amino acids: CASRGQRRGTGELFF. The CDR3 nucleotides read TGTGCCAGCAGAGGGCAGCGGAGGGGAACCGGGGAGCTGTTTTTT.

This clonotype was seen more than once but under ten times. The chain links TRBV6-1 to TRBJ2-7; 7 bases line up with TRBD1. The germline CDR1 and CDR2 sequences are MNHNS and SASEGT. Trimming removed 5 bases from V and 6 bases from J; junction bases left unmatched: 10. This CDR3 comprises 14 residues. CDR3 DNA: TGTGCCAGCAGTCAGGGGACAGTCAGTGGCGAGCAGTACTTC. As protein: CASSQGTVSGEQYF.

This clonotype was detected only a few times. For the CDR3, the DNA is TGCAGTGCTAGAGTCGGCGGCATGACCTACGAGCAGTACTTC. Translating it yields CSARVGGMTYEQYF. The genes are TRBV20-1 and TRBJ2-7; D is unclear. Between the trimmed V and J ends, which lost 1 base and 2 bases, there was a span of 12 bases. The CDR3 loop spans 14 amino acids. Germline V lookup: CDR1 DFQATT, CDR2 SNEGSKA (reference sequence).

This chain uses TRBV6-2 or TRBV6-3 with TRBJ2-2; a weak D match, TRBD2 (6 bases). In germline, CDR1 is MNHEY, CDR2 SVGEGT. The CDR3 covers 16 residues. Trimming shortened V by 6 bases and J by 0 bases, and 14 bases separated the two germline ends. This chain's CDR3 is CASRLVRLANTGELFF. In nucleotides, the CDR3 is TGTGCCAGCAGGCTGGTGAGACTAGCGAACACCGGGGAGCTGTTTTTT.

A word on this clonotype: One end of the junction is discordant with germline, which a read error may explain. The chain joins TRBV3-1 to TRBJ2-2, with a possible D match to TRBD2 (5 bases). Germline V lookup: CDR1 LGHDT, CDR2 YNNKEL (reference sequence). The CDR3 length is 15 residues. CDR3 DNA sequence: TGTGCCAGCAGCTTGGGAGAAATGTTCTCCGGGGAGCCGTTTTTT. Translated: CASSLGEMFSGEPFF. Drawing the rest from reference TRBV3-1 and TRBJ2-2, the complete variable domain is DTAVSQTPKYLVTQMGNDKSIKCEQNLGHDTMYWYKQDSKKFLKIMFSYNNKELIINETVPNRFSPKSPDKAHLNLHINSLELGDSAVYFCASSLGEMFSGEPFFGEGSRLTVL.

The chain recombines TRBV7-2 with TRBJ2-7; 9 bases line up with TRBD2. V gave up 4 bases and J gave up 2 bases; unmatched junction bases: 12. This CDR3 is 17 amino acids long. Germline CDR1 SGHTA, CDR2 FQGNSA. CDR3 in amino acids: CASSSARGREGPYEQYF. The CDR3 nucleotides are TGTGCCAGCAGCTCGGCCCGGGGGCGGGAGGGTCCCTACGAGCAGTACTTC.

The CDR3 coding sequence is TGTGCCATCGGGGACGGGTACTACGAGCAGTACTTC. Translated, it gives CAIGDGYYEQYF. The chain uses TRBV10-3 and TRBJ2-7; either TRBD1 or TRBD2 may supply D (5 bases each). Trimming pared 8 bases from V and 3 bases from J, leaving 11 bases between. This CDR3 is 12 amino acids long. Germline V gene sequence: CDR1 ENHRY, CDR2 SYGVKD.

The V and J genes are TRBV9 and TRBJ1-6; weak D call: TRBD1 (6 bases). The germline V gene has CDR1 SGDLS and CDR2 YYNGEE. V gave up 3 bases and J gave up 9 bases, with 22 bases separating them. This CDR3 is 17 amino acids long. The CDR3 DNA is TGTGCCAGCAGCGGAGGGGTTGGGGGGCCATTCGGTTCACCCCTCCACTTT. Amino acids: CASSGGVGGPFGSPLHF.

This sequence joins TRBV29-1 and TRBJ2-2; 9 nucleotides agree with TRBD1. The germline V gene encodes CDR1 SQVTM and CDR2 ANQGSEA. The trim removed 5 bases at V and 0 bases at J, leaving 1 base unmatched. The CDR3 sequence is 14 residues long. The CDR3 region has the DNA TGCAGCGTTCGACAGGGGGCGAACACCGGGGAGCTGTTTTTT. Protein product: CSVRQGANTGELFF.

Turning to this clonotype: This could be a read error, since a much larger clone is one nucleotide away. CDR3 in amino acids: CASSLRGPLYKQYF. The DNA of the CDR3 is TGTGCCAGCAGTTTACGAGGGCCTCTGTACAAGCAGTACTTC. V usage is TRBV12-3 or TRBV12-4 and J usage is TRBJ2-7, with D possibly being TRBD2 (5 bases). This CDR3 spans 14 amino acids. Trimming removed 2 bases at V and 8 bases at J, with 16 bases between.

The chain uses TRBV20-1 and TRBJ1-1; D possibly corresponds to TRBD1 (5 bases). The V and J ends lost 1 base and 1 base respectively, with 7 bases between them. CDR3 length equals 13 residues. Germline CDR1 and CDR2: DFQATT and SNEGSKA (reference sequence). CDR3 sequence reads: CSARVTGNTEAFF. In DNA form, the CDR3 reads TGCAGTGCTAGAGTTACAGGGAACACTGAAGCTTTCTTT.

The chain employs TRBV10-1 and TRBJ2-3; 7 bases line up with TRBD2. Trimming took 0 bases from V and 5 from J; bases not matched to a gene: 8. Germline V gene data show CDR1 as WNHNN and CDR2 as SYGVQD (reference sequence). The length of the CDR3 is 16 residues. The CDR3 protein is CASSESLGRAEDTQYF. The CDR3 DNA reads TGCGCCAGCAGTGAGTCTCTAGGGAGGGCCGAAGATACGCAGTATTTT.

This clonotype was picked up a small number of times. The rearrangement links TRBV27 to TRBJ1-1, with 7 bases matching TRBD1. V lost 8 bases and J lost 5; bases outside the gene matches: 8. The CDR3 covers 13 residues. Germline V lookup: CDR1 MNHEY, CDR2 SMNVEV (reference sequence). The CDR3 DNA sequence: TGTGCCAGCCAGGACAGGCGAAGAACTGAAGCTTTCTTT. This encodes CASQDRRRTEAFF.

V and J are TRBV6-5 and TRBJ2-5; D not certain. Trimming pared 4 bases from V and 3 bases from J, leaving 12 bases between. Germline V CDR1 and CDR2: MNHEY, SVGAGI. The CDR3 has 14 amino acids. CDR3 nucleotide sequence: TGTGCCAGCAGTTCCCAAAGTCCGGAAGAGACCCAGTACTTC. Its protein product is CASSSQSPEETQYF.